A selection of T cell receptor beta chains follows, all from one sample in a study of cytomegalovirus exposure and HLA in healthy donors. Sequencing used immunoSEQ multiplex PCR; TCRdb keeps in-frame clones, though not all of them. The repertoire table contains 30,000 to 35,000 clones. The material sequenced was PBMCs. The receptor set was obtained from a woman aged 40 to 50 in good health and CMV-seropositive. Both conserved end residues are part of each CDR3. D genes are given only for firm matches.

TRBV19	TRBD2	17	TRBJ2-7	CASSPRLAGAGYYEQYF	TGTGCCAGTAGTCCAAGACTAGCGGGAGCTGGGTACTACGAGCAGTACTTC
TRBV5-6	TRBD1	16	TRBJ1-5	CASSLSGTGGLQPQHF	TGTGCCAGCAGCTTGTCCGGGACAGGAGGCCTTCAGCCCCAGCATTTT
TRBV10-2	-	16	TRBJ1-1	CASSESIASANTEAFF	TGCGCCAGCAGTGAGTCGATTGCCAGCGCGAACACTGAAGCTTTCTTT
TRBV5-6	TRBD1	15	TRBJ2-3	CASSLAGQGSDTQYF	TGTGCCAGCAGCTTGGCGGGACAGGGGTCAGATACGCAGTATTTT
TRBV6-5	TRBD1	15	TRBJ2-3	CASSRRDRGSATQYF	TGTGCCAGCAGTCGCCGGGACAGGGGATCGGCAACGCAGTATTTT
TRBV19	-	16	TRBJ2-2	CASSRNRDANTGELFF	TGTGCCAGTAGTCGGAACAGGGACGCAAACACCGGGGAGCTGTTTTTT
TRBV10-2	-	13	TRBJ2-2	CASIDTGPGELFF	TGCGCCAGCATCGATACAGGGCCCGGGGAGCTGTTTTTT
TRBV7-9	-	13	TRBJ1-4	CASSLSSDEKLFF	TGTGCCAGCAGCTTGAGTTCGGATGAAAAACTGTTTTTT
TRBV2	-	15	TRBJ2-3	CASSEGRGITDTQYF	TGTGCCAGCAGTGAAGGGCGGGGTATCACAGATACGCAGTATTTT
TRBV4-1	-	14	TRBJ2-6	CASMPGWGANVLTF	TGCGCCAGCATGCCGGGGTGGGGGGCCAACGTCCTGACTTTC
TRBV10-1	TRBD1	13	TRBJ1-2	CASSRTGGDGYTF	TGCGCCAGCTCTAGGACAGGGGGCGATGGCTACACCTTC
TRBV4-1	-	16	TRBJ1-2	CASSHLGAEYNYGYTF	TGCGCCAGCAGCCATTTAGGGGCGGAATATAACTATGGCTACACCTTC
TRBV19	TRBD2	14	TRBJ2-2	CASSRTSGTGELFF	TGTGCCAGTAGTAGAACTAGCGGCACCGGGGAGCTGTTTTTT
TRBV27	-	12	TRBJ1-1	CASNQGSTEAFF	TGTGCCAGCAATCAGGGATCCACTGAAGCTTTCTTT
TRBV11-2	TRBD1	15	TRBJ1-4	CASSLVGTDNEKLFF	TGTGCCAGCAGCTTAGTCGGGACAGATAATGAAAAACTGTTTTTT
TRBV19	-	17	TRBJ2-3	CASSIDSRASGTDTQYF	TGTGCCAGTAGTATAGATTCGCGGGCTAGCGGCACAGATACGCAGTATTTT
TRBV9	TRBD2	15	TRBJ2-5	CASSAGLAGVETQYF	TGTGCCAGCAGCGCAGGACTAGCGGGAGTGGAGACCCAGTACTTC
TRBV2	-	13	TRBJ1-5	CASRIGGNQPQHF	TGTGCCAGCAGGATCGGAGGCAATCAGCCCCAGCATTTT
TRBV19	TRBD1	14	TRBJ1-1	CASSLRGQGTEAFF	TGTGCCAGTAGCCTCAGGGGGCAGGGGACTGAAGCTTTCTTT
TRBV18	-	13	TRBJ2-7	CASSPAESYEQYF	TGTGCCAGCTCACCGGCAGAAAGCTACGAGCAGTACTTC
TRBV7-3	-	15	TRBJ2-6	CASSQLHSGANVLTF	TGTGCCAGCAGCCAACTGCACTCTGGGGCCAACGTCCTGACTTTC
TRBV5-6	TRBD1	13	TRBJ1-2	CASRMTGGIGYTF	TGTGCCAGCAGGATGACAGGGGGCATAGGCTACACCTTC
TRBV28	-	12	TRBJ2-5	CASYRAGGTQYF	TGTGCCAGCTACAGGGCTGGGGGGACCCAGTACTTC
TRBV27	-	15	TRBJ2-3	CASSREGAGGDTQYF	TGTGCCAGCAGCCGCGAGGGAGCGGGCGGAGATACGCAGTATTTT
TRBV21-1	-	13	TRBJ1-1	CASTGDGNTEAFF	TGTGCCTCAACGGGGGACGGGAACACTGAAGCTTTCTTT
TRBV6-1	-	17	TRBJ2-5	CASSEGMRHLYQETQYF	TGTGCCAGCAGTGAAGGAATGAGACATCTGTACCAAGAGACCCAGTACTTC
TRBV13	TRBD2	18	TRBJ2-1	CASSSYPTSGRGGNEQFF	TGTGCCAGCAGCTCTTACCCGACTAGCGGGAGGGGCGGGAATGAGCAGTTCTTC